This T cell receptor beta chain appears in the sequencing data of a study of blood T cell repertoires in COVID-19. Study-wide background: Acute and convalescent COVID-19 specimens originated in the United States, Italy and Spain. Sources were T cells, B-cell-depleted T cells, or PBMCs; the material itself was cDNA or gDNA.

Trimming pared 1 base from V and 4 bases from J, leaving 17 bases between. The CDR3 consists of 17 residues. Germline CDR1 SGDLS, CDR2 YYNGEE. In the original analysis: Using reference gene primer amplification, nucleated cell counts were estimated. Sequencing was performed with immunoSEQ multiplex PCR; in TCRdb, only in-frame clones are kept and a portion is missing. V, J and clone size were drawn from that table, and D and trimming were deduced from the DNA. Here the sample spans a few hundred thousand clones, approximately 86% being singletons. Material: peripheral blood. This receptor was identified in a human donor in a cohort sampled during active COVID-19. This sequence joins TRBV9 and TRBJ1-4; no firm D call. The CDR3 nucleotides are TGTGCCAGCAGCGTACTAGGCCGGCCAGAATATAATGAAAAACTGTTTTTT. It encodes CASSVLGRPEYNEKLFF.